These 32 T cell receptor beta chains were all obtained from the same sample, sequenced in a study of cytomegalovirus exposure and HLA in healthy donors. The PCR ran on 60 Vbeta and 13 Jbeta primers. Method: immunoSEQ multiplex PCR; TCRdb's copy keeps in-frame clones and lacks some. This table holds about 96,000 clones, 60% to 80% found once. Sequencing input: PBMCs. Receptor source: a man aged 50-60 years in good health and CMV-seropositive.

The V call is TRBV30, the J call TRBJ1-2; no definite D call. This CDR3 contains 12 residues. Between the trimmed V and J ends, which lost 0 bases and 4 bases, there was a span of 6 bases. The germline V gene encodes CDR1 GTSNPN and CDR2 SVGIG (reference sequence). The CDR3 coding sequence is TGTGCCTGGAGTGTGAACAGCTATGGCTACACCTTC. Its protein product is CAWSVNSYGYTF.

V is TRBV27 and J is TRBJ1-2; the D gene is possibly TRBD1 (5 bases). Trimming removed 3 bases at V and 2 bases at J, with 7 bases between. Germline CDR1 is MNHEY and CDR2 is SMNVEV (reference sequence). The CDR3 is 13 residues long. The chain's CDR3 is CASSFRGNYGYTF. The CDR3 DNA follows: TGTGCCAGCAGTTTTCGGGGGAACTATGGCTACACCTTC.

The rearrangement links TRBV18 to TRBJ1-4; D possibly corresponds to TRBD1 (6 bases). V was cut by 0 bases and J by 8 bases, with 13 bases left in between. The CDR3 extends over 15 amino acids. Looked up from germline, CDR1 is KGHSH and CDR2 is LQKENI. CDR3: CASSPPGAQGEKLFF. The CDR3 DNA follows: TGTGCCAGCTCACCACCGGGGGCCCAGGGGGAAAAACTGTTTTTT.

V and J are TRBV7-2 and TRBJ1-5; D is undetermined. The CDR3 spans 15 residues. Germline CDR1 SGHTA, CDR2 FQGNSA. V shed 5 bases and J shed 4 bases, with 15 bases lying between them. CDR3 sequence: CASSPHEGRNQPQHF. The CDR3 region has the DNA TGTGCCAGCAGCCCTCACGAGGGCCGGAATCAGCCCCAGCATTTT.

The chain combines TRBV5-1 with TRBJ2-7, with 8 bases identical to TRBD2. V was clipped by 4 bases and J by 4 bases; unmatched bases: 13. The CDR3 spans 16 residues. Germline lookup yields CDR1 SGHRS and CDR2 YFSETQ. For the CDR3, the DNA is TGCGCCAGCAGCAAATCGTCCGGGGGGGGAGGGTACGAGCAGTACTTC. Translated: CASSKSSGGGGYEQYF. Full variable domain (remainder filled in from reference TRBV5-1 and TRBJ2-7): KAGVTQTPRYLIKTRGQQVTLSCSPISGHRSVSWYQQTPGQGLQFLFEYFSETQRNKGNFPGRFSGRQFSNSRSEMNVSTLELGDSALYLCASSKSSGGGGYEQYFGPGTRLTVT.

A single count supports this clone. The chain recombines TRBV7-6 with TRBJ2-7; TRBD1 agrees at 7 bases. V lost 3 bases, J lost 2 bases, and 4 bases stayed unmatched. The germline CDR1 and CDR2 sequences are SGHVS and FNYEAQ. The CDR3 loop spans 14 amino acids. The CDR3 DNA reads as TGTGCCAGCAGCTTTCGGGACAGCCCCTACGAGCAGTACTTC. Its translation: CASSFRDSPYEQYF.

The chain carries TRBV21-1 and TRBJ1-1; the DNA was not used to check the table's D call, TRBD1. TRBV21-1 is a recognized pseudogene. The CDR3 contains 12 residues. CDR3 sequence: CASSKRTGDAFF. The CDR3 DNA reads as TGTGCCAGCAGCAAGCGGACAGGGGATGCTTTCTTT.

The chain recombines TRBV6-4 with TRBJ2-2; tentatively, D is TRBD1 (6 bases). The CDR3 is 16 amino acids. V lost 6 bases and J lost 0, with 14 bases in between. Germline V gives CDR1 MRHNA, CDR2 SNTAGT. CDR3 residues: CASRKGPGANTGELFF. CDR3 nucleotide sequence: TGTGCCAGCAGAAAGGGGCCAGGGGCGAACACCGGGGAGCTGTTTTTT.

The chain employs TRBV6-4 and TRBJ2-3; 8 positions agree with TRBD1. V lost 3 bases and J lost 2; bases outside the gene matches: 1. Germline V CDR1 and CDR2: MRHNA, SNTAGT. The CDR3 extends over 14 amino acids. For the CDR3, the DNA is TGTGCCAGCAGTGAGGGACAGGACACAGATACGCAGTATTTT. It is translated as CASSEGQDTDTQYF.

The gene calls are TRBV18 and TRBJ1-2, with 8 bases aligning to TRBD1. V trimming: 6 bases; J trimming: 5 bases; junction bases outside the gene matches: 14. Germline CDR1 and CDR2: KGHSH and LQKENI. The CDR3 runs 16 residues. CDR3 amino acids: CASSPSSDRDRYGYTF. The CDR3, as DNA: TGTGCCAGCTCGCCTTCATCGGACAGGGATAGGTATGGCTACACCTTC. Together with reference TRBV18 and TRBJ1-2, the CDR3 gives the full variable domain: NAGVMQNPRHLVRRRGQEARLRCSPMKGHSHVYWYRQLPEEGLKFMVYLQKENIIDESGMPKERFSAEFPKEGPSILRIQQVVRGDSAAYFCASSPSSDRDRYGYTFGSGTRLTVV.

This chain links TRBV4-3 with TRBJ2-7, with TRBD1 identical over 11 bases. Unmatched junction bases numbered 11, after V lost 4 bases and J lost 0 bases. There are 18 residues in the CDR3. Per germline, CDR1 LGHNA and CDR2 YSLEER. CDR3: CASSPQPTGTGGSYEQYF. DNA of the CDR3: TGCGCCAGCAGCCCACAGCCCACCGGGACAGGGGGCTCCTACGAGCAGTACTTC.

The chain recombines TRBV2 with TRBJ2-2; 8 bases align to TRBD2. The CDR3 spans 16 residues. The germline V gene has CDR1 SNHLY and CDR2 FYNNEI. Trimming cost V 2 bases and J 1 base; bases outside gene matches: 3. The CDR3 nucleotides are TGTGCCAGCAGTGAAATTAGCGGGGAGAACACCGGGGAGCTGTTTTTT. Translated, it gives CASSEISGENTGELFF.

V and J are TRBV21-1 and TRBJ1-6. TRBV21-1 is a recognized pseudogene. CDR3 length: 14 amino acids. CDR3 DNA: TGTGCCAGCAGCATCGCGGGCTATAATTCACCCCTCCACTTT. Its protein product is CASSIAGYNSPLHF.

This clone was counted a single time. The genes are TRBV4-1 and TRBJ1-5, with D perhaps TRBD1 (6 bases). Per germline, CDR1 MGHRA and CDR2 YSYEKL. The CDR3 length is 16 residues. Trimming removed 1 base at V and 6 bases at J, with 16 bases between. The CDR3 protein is CASSQGQASGAQPQHF. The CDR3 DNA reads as TGCGCCAGCAGCCAAGGGCAAGCCTCAGGGGCTCAGCCCCAGCATTTT.

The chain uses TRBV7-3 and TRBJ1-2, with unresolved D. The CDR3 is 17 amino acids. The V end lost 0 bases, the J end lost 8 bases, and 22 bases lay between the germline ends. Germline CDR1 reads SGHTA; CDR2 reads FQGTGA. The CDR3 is CASSLTGPGMGHRGYTF. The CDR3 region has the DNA TGTGCCAGCAGCTTAACGGGCCCGGGGATGGGTCACCGCGGCTACACCTTC.

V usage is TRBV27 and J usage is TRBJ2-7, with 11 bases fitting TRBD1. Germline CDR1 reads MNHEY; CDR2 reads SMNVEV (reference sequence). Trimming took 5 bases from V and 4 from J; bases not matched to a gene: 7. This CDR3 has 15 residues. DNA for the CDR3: TGTGCCAGCAGTCCCCCGGGACAGGGGGTGTACGAGCAGTACTTC. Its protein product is CASSPPGQGVYEQYF.

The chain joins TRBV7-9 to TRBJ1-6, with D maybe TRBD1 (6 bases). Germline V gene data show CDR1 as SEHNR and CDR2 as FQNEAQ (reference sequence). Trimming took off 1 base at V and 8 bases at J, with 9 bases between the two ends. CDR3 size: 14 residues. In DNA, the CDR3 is TGTGCCAGCAGCTTAGGGACAGATGATTCACCCCTCCACTTT. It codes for CASSLGTDDSPLHF.

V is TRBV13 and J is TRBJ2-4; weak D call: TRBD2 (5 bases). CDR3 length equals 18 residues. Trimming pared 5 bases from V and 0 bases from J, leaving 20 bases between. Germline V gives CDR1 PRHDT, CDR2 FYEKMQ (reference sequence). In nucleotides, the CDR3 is TGTGCCAGCAGCAATCATCCGGGGTCACTTTTAGCCAAAAACATTCAGTACTTC. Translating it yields CASSNHPGSLLAKNIQYF.

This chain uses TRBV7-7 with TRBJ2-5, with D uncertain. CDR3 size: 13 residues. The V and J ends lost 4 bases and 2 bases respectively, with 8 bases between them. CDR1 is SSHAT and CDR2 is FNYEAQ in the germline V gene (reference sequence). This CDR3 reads CASSSQLQETQYF. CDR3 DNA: TGTGCCAGCAGCTCACAATTACAAGAGACCCAGTACTTC.

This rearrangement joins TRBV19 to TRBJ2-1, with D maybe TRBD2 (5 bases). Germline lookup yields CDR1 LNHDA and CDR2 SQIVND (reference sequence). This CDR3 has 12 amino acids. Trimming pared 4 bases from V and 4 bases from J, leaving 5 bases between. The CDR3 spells CASSTGYNEQFF. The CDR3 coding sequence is TGTGCCAGTAGTACGGGATACAATGAGCAGTTCTTC.

The DNA of the CDR3 is TGTGCCAGCAGCTTGGAACAGGGGGAATCACCCCTCCACTTT. Protein sequence: CASSLEQGESPLHF. V and J are TRBV5-5 and TRBJ1-6; TRBD1 matches 8 bases. The CDR3 sequence is 14 residues long. V lost 0 bases, J lost 10 bases, and 3 bases stayed unmatched. CDR1 is SGHKS, CDR2 YYEKEE, per germline (reference sequence).

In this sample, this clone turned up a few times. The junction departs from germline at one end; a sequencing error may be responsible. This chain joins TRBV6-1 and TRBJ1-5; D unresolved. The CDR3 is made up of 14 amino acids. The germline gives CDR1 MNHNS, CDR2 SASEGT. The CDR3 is CASSEADSNQPQNF. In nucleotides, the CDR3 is TGTGCCAGCAGTGAAGCGGATAGCAATCAGCCCCAGAATTTT.

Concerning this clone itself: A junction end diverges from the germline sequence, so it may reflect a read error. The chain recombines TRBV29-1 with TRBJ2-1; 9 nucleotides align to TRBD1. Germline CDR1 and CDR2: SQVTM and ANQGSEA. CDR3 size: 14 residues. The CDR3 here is CSVEPGQGYNGQFF. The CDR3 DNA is TGCAGCGTTGAGCCGGGACAGGGCTACAATGGGCAGTTCTTC.

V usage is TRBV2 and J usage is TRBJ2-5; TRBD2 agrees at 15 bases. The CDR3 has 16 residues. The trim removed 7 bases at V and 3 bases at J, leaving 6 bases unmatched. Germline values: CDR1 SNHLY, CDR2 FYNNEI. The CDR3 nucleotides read TGTGCCAGCAATCTGGGACTAGCGGGGGGTGAAGAGACCCAGTACTTC. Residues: CASNLGLAGGEETQYF.

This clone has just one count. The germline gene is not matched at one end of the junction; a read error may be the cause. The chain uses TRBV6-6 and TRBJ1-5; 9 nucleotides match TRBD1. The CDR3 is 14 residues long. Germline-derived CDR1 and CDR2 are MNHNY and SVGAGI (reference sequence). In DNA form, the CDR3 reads TGTGCCACCTTGATGGGGACAGGGTATGGGCCCCAGAATTTT. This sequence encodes CATLMGTGYGPQNF.

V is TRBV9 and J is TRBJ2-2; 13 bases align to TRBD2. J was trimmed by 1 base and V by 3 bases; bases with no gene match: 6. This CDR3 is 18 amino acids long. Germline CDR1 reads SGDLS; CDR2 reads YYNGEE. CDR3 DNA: TGTGCCAGCAGCGCCCAAAGGACTAGCGGGGGGAACACCGGGGAGCTGTTTTTT. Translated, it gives CASSAQRTSGGNTGELFF.

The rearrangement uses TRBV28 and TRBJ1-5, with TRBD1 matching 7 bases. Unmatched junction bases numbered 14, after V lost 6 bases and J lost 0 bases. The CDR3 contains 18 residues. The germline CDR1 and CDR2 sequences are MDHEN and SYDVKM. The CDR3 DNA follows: TGTGCCAGCAGATTCTCATCGGGACAGCGAGATAGCAATCAGCCCCAGCATTTT. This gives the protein CASRFSSGQRDSNQPQHF.

The CDR3 bases are TGTGCCAGCAGCGTAGAAGGAGGGTTCACCGGGGAGCTGTTTTTT. It specifies CASSVEGGFTGELFF. J is TRBJ2-2 and V is TRBV9; maybe TRBD2 (6 bases). Looked up from germline, CDR1 is SGDLS and CDR2 is YYNGEE. V lost 0 bases and J lost 4, with 10 bases in between. The CDR3 sequence is 15 residues long.

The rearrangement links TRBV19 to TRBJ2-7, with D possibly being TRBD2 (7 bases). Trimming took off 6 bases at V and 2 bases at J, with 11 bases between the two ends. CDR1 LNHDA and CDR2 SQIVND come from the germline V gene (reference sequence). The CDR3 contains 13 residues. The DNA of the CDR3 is TGTGCCAGTAGGGGGGGGGCCCCCTACGAGCAGTACTTC. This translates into CASRGGAPYEQYF.

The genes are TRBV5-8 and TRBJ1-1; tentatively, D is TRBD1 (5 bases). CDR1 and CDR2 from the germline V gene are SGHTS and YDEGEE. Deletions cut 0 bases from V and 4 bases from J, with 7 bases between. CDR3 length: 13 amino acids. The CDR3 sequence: CASSLAGFTEAFF. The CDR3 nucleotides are TGTGCCAGCAGCTTGGCAGGGTTCACTGAAGCTTTCTTT.

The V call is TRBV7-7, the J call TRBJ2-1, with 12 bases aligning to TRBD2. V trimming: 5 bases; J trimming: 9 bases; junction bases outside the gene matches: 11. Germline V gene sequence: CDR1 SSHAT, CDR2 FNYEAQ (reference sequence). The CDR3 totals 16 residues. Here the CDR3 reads CASSTLAGGLGVEQFF. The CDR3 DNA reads TGTGCCAGCAGCACCCTAGCGGGGGGGCTCGGCGTTGAGCAGTTCTTC.

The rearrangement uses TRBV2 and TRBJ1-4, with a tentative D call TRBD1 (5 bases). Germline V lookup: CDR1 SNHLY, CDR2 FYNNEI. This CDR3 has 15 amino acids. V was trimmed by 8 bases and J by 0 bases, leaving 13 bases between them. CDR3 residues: CASVPRQTTNEKLFF. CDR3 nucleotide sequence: TGTGCCAGCGTTCCTCGACAGACAACTAATGAAAAACTGTTTTTT.